The 21 T cell receptor beta chains listed next were all sequenced from one sample in a study of immune evolution from preneoplasia to lung adenocarcinoma. Profiling relied on immunoSEQ multiplex PCR, and the TCRdb table lists in-frame clones only, not all of them. This repertoire shows under 3,500 clones, 75% to 90% found once; its top ten account for over 4.5%. Sequencing was done on a sample of FFPE invasive lung adenocarcinoma tissue. Receptors were obtained from a person between 55 and 80 years old with invasive lung adenocarcinoma.

CDR3 nucleotides: TGTGCCAGCAGTTTAATACAGGGGGTTGGCTACACCTTC. Protein product: CASSLIQGVGYTF. V and J are TRBV28 and TRBJ1-2; the match to TRBD1 covers 8 bases. Looked up from germline, CDR1 is MDHEN and CDR2 is SYDVKM. V trimming: 2 bases; J trimming: 7 bases; junction bases outside the gene matches: 3. CDR3 size: 13 residues.

As regards this clone: The junction differs from germline at one of its ends, possibly a read error. This chain connects TRBV5-1 to TRBJ2-7, with D possibly being TRBD1 or TRBD2 (6 bases each). From germline, CDR1 is SGHRS and CDR2 YFSETQ. The CDR3 sequence is 12 residues long. Here the CDR3 DNA reads TGCTCCAGCAGCATGGAGGGGGTCGAGCAGTACTTC. As protein: CSSSMEGVEQYF.

The V call is TRBV10-3, the J call TRBJ2-1; D is perhaps TRBD1 or TRBD2 (5 bases each). The germline V gene has CDR1 ENHRY and CDR2 SYGVKD. This CDR3 is 14 amino acids long. The V end lost 2 bases, the J end lost 15 bases, and 20 bases lay between the germline ends. The CDR3 sequence is CAISEGAGFGMRFF. CDR3 bases: TGTGCCATCAGTGAGGGGGCAGGGTTCGGGATGCGGTTCTTC.

Relative to its sample, this clone is hyperexpanded (1% or more). Other nucleotide sequences in the sample specify the same CDR3. The chain couples TRBV2 to TRBJ2-7; tentatively, D is TRBD2 (5 bases). V was cut by 6 bases and J by 5 bases, with 11 bases left in between. This CDR3 is built from 12 residues. The V gene's germline CDR1 is SNHLY and CDR2 FYNNEI. CDR3 nucleotide sequence: TGTGCCAGCAGGGACGCGGGCCACGAGCAGTACTTC. Its protein product is CASRDAGHEQYF.

This clone showed up just a few times. This chain uses TRBV14 with TRBJ2-5; D perhaps matches TRBD2 (5 bases). Between the trimmed V and J ends, which lost 6 bases and 2 bases, there was a span of 10 bases. The length of the CDR3 is 13 residues. In germline, CDR1 is SGHDN, CDR2 FVKESK. CDR3 amino acids: CASRSGNQETQYF. The DNA for the CDR3 is TGTGCCAGCAGGTCCGGGAATCAAGAGACCCAGTACTTC. Complete variable domain (other parts from reference TRBV14 and TRBJ2-5): EAGVTQFPSHSVIEKGQTVTLRCDPISGHDNLYWYRRVMGKEIKFLLHFVKESKQDESGMPNNRFLAERTGGTYSTLKVQPAELEDSGVYFCASRSGNQETQYFGPGTRLLVL.

A few counts support this clone. The CDR3 bases are TGTGCCAGCAGCCTCGGTGTCCAATCCTACGAGCAGTACTTC. Protein product: CASSLGVQSYEQYF. This chain links TRBV7-2 with TRBJ2-7; D is ambiguous. The CDR3 sequence is 14 residues long. Looked up from germline, CDR1 is SGHTA and CDR2 is FQGNSA. V lost 5 bases and J 1 base, leaving 12 bases between the germline ends. The full variable domain, completed using reference TRBV7-2 and TRBJ2-7, is GAGVSQSPSNKVTEKGKDVELRCDPISGHTALYWYRQSLGQGLEFLIYFQGNSAPDKSGLPSDRFSAERTGGSVSTLTIQRTQQEDSAVYLCASSLGVQSYEQYFGPGTRLTVT.

In its sample, this clone was seen a few times. The CDR3 protein is CASSQDGPMSGFYEQYF. The CDR3, as DNA: TGTGCCAGCAGCCAAGATGGGCCGATGAGTGGCTTCTACGAGCAGTACTTC. The chain uses TRBV4-2 and TRBJ2-7; D is undetermined. CDR1 and CDR2 from the germline V gene are LGHNA and YNFKEQ. V dropped 0 bases and J dropped 3 bases, with 18 bases sitting between them. The CDR3 consists of 17 residues.

The chain employs TRBV18 and TRBJ2-7; unclear D gene. V lost 2 bases to trimming and J lost 1 base, with 9 bases between them. CDR3 length: 14 residues. In germline, CDR1 is KGHSH, CDR2 LQKENI. In DNA form, the CDR3 reads TGTGCCAGCTCACCAGAGTCAATTTCCTACGAGCAGTACTTC. Translation: CASSPESISYEQYF.

The chain has TRBV28 and TRBJ1-1, with 7 bases fitting TRBD1. This CDR3 comprises 14 residues. Looked up from germline, CDR1 is MDHEN and CDR2 is SYDVKM. Trimming removed 2 bases from V and 3 bases from J; junction bases left unmatched: 3. CDR3 nucleotides: TGTGCCAGCAGTTTAGGACAGGCTTACACTGAAGCTTTCTTT. This encodes CASSLGQAYTEAFF.

The chain links TRBV11-2 to TRBJ2-3; D may be TRBD2 (6 bases). Trimming stripped 2 bases from V and 2 bases from J, with 8 bases between. The CDR3 totals 14 residues. Germline loops: CDR1 SGHAT, CDR2 FQNNGV. The chain's CDR3 is CASSLRETTDTQYF. The CDR3 DNA follows: TGTGCCAGCAGCTTACGGGAGACCACAGATACGCAGTATTTT.

CDR3 nucleotides: TGTGCCAGCAGCCGGACCCGAAAGGGCGGTGAGCAGTTCTTC. Translation gives CASSRTRKGGEQFF. The rearrangement links TRBV11-3 to TRBJ2-1, with D unresolved. CDR3 size: 14 residues. CDR1 and CDR2 from the germline V gene are SGHNT and YENEEA. The V end was cut by 5 bases, the J end by 9 bases, with 17 bases between.

This clone was seen only a few times. The genes are TRBV5-1 and TRBJ2-7; D gene ambiguous. Trimming cost V 0 bases and J 2 bases, with 12 bases left between them. This CDR3 has 15 amino acids. Looked up from germline, CDR1 is SGHRS and CDR2 is YFSETQ. CDR3 region: CASSLAPGPTYEQYF. In DNA, the CDR3 is TGCGCCAGCAGCTTGGCTCCGGGCCCAACCTACGAGCAGTACTTC.

This clone has only one observation. The rearrangement uses TRBV6-1 and TRBJ2-2; D is uncertain. The V end was cut by 6 bases, the J end by 5 bases, with 13 bases between. The CDR3 consists of 14 residues. From germline, CDR1 is MNHNS and CDR2 SASEGT. CDR3 loop: CASRVDGLTGELFF. CDR3 DNA sequence: TGTGCCAGCAGGGTAGACGGCTTAACCGGGGAGCTGTTTTTT.

The V and J genes are TRBV11-3 and TRBJ2-1; D remains ambiguous. From germline, CDR1 is SGHNT and CDR2 YENEEA. CDR3 size: 14 residues. The germline V and J ends were trimmed by 1 base and 7 bases, with 11 bases remaining between them. CDR3 sequence (DNA): TGTGCCAGCAGCTTAGGGTGGGCGGAGAATGAGCAGTTCTTC. Translation: CASSLGWAENEQFF.

The CDR3 reads CAWSPGQTNQPQHF. In DNA form, the CDR3 reads TGTGCCTGGAGTCCGGGACAGACAAATCAGCCCCAGCATTTT. This chain joins TRBV30 and TRBJ1-5, with 7 nucleotides matching TRBD1. With 2 bases clipped from V and 4 bases from J, the junction kept 5 bases outside the gene matches. The germline V gene has CDR1 GTSNPN and CDR2 SVGIG (reference sequence). The CDR3 is 14 residues long. Based on the CDR3 plus reference TRBV30 and TRBJ1-5, the full variable domain is SQTIHQWPATLVQPVGSPLSLECTVEGTSNPNLYWYRQAAGRGLQLLFYSVGIGQISSEVPQNLSASRPQDRQFILSSKKLLLSDSGFYLCAWSPGQTNQPQHFGDGTRLSIL.

V is TRBV9 and J is TRBJ1-3, with D unresolved. The germline V gene has CDR1 SGDLS and CDR2 YYNGEE. The V gene lost 0 bases and the J gene lost 0 bases, with 16 bases spanning the gap. The CDR3 is 18 amino acids. CDR3 bases: TGTGCCAGCAGCGTAGGGCTCAGGACGGACTACTCTGGAAACACCATATATTTT. Protein sequence: CASSVGLRTDYSGNTIYF. The full variable domain, with the rest looked up from reference TRBV9 and TRBJ1-3, is DSGVTQTPKHLITATGQRVTLRCSPRSGDLSVYWYQQSLDQGLQFLIQYYNGEERAKGNILERFSAQQFPDLHSELNLSSLELGDSALYFCASSVGLRTDYSGNTIYFGEGSWLTVV.

The genes are TRBV25-1 and TRBJ1-2; perhaps TRBD1 as D (6 bases). V dropped 6 bases and J dropped 2 bases, with 10 bases sitting between them. The CDR3 is made up of 13 amino acids. Germline CDR1 reads MGHDK; CDR2 reads SYGVNS. The CDR3 spells CASSPGTNYGYTF. The DNA of the CDR3 is TGTGCCAGCAGCCCCGGGACAAACTATGGCTACACCTTC.

The CDR3 here is CASTRGYGYTF. The CDR3 DNA reads as TGTGCCAGTACCCGAGGCTATGGCTACACCTTC. The chain combines TRBV19 with TRBJ1-2, with unresolved D. The CDR3 sequence is 11 residues long. The ends were cut back, 7 bases at V and 4 bases at J, with 7 bases in the middle. CDR1 is LNHDA and CDR2 is SQIVND in the germline V gene (reference sequence).

The genes are TRBV7-2 and TRBJ2-1; D is undetermined. The CDR3 runs 15 residues. Looked up from germline, CDR1 is SGHTA and CDR2 is FQGNSA. Between the trimmed V and J ends, which lost 1 base and 0 bases, there was a span of 7 bases. CDR3 amino acids: CASSLDQSSYNEQFF. CDR3 sequence (DNA): TGTGCCAGCAGCTTAGATCAAAGCTCCTACAATGAGCAGTTCTTC.

V and J are TRBV5-4 and TRBJ2-3; 12 bases agree with TRBD2. The CDR3 has 16 residues. Germline V CDR1 and CDR2: SGHNT, YYREEE (reference sequence). The ends lost 4 bases at V and 3 bases at J; junction bases unmatched: 6. The CDR3: CASSLRLAGVTDTQYF. As DNA, the CDR3 is TGTGCCAGCAGCCTCAGACTAGCGGGAGTTACAGATACGCAGTATTTT.

This chain links TRBV30 with TRBJ1-2, with TRBD1 identical over 9 bases. The CDR3 is made up of 14 amino acids. Germline assignment: CDR1 GTSNPN and CDR2 SVGIG (reference sequence). With V trimmed by 3 bases and J by 5 bases, 7 bases remained unmatched. In DNA form, the CDR3 reads TGTGCCTGGAGACAGACAGGGGGGCGATATGGCTACACCTTC. Translated: CAWRQTGGRYGYTF.